This TCR beta chain was identified in a study of blood T cell repertoires in COVID-19. Per the germline V gene, CDR1 is SGHDT and CDR2 is YYEEEE. There are 14 residues in the CDR3. V was cut by 5 bases and J by 4 bases, with 15 bases left in between. The authors' processing: Estimates of nucleated cell counts were drawn from the amplification of reference gene primers. Here immunoSEQ multiplex PCR was the method, and the copy in TCRdb shows in-frame clones only, minus some. The DNA gave D and trimming, while V, J and clone size come from that table. The sample lists 130,000 or so clones; 88% were seen once. This clone was detected once.

The chain employs TRBV5-6 and TRBJ1-2, with D perhaps matching TRBD1 (5 bases). The TCR originated in a man aged 60-69 years with active or convalescent COVID-19. The sample was peripheral blood. The CDR3 coding sequence is TGTGCCAGCAGTTCTGACAGTAGGAGCTATGGCTACACCTTC. The encoded protein is CASSSDSRSYGYTF.